These T cell receptor beta chains were read from a single sample in a study of T-cell reconstitution after alpha-beta-depleted transplantation in children. TCRdb re-called the PCR reads with MiXCR, one entry per CDR3 protein. The data hold around 530,000 distinct CDR3 sequences, with approximately 32% observed a single time. The specimen was PBMCs from the stem cell graft donor, collected from the stem cell graft. These receptors all come from a human donor who donated a stem cell graft to a child with aplastic anemia. CDR3s leave out the opening cysteine and the closing phenylalanine or tryptophan. Not every row has a clone size; where given, it reads once, few, many or a size class.

v_gene	abundance	CDR3aa
TRBV20-1	few	SAARTNPSQNIQY
TRBV10-2	NA	ASGGGVRSDEAF
TRBV6-1	few	AIPGWTTGELF
TRBV5-1	NA	ASSLMIDPGELF
TRBV7-2	NA	ASSFQGVRRGYT
TRBV5-1	NA	ATRHNTGELF
TRBV20-1	NA	SAGLGPGETQY
TRBV29-1	many	SVYTGQGVYYEQY
TRBV20-1	NA	SVPGKGNQPQH
TRBV7-2	NA	ASSHQRQAFSNTIY
TRBV5-1	NA	ASSLGTSGTALTDTQY
TRBV20-1	NA	SALGGGLMNTEAF
TRBV20-1	few	SAGLAYNEQF
TRBV29-1	few	SVRDRGNSGNTIY
TRBV19	few	ASKDRERADTQY
TRBV20-1	NA	SARRDGQRQPQH
TRBV29-1	NA	SVSSGVSEQY
TRBV5-1	few	ASLDLGHTNTGELF
TRBV24-1	NA	ATSDGGSSRGRSYNEQF
TRBV20-1	NA	SARDLDRAYSYEQY
TRBV25-1	NA	ASSGTGRDTQY
TRBV5-5	NA	ASSSRGPYT
TRBV6-2/TRBV6-3	many	ASSYLEGQINQETQY
TRBV6-4	few	ASSSGGTSGANVLT
TRBV5-1	few	ASSPWTSGNEQF
TRBV6-5	NA	ASSYLSPGTSNYGYT
TRBV6-1	NA	ASRTQATNEKLF
TRBV5-1	NA	ASSLQGLPPDTQY
TRBV7-2	few	ASSRGLAEEQY
TRBV12-3/TRBV12-4	NA	ASSWVSLVDEQF
TRBV5-6	NA	ASWTSSTDTQY
TRBV30	NA	AWNPGTQYEQY
TRBV7-8	NA	ASSLGDWGEQF
TRBV27	NA	ASSSPGQGTNEQF
TRBV10-3	NA	AISESKGKGAYEQY
TRBV7-2	NA	ASSSRTGEGYT
TRBV9	few	ASSLLAGIQETQY
TRBV7-8	NA	ASSLVSDRGFYGYT
TRBV2	few	ASSAIAGSEQDTQY
TRBV14	NA	ASSQVSHTGELF
TRBV11-2	NA	ASTRGFWAGGIGEKLF
TRBV7-2	few	ASTRGRGLNYGYT
TRBV12-3/TRBV12-4	NA	ASKLGTVPNYGYT
TRBV27	NA	ASSSPASRQRGTWTDTQY
TRBV5-4	NA	ASSFLASGTSTDTQY
TRBV6-2/TRBV6-3	NA	ASSRLVTGNTEAF
TRBV7-2	few	ASSRGTSGKQETQY
TRBV10-3	NA	AISEPIGGQETQY
TRBV20-1	few	SARMQSTDTQY
TRBV4-1	once	ASSQDPGVNEKLF